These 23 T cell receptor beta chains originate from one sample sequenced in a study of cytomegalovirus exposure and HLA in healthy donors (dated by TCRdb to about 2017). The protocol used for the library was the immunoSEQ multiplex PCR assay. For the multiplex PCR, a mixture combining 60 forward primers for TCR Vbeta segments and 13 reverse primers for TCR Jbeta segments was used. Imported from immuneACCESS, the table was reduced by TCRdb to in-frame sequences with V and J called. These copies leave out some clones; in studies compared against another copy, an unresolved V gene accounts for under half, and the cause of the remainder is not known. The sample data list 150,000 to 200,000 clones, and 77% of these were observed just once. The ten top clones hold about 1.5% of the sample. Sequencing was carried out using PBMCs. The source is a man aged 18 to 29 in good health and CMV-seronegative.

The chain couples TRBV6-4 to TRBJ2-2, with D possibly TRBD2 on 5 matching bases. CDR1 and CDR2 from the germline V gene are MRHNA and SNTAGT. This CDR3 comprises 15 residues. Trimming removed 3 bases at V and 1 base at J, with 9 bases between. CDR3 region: CASSESGLNTGELFF. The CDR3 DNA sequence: TGTGCCAGCAGTGAATCAGGACTGAACACCGGGGAGCTGTTTTTT.

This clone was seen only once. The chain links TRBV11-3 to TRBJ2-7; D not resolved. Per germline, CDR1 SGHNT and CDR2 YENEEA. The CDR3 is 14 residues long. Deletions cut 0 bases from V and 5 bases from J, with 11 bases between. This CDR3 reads CASSLDGQAHEQYF. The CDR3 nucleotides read TGTGCCAGCAGCTTAGATGGGCAGGCCCACGAGCAGTACTTC. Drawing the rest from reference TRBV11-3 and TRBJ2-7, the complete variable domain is EAGVVQSPRYKIIEKKQPVAFWCNPISGHNTLYWYLQNLGQGPELLIRYENEEAVDDSQLPKDRFSAERLKGVDSTLKIQPAELGDSAVYLCASSLDGQAHEQYFGPGTRLTVT.

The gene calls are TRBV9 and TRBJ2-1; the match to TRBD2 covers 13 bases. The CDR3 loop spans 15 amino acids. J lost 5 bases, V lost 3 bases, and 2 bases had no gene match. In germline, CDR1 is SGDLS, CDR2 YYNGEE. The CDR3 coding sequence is TGTGCCAGCAGCGAGGGACTAGCGGGGAACAATGAGCAGTTCTTC. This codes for CASSEGLAGNNEQFF.

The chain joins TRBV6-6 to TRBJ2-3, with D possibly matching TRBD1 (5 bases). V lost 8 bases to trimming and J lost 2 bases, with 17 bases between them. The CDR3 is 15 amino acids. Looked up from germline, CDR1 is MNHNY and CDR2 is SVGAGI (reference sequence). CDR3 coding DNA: TGTGCCAGCGTAAACAGGTTCGAACACACAGATACGCAGTATTTT. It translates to CASVNRFEHTDTQYF.

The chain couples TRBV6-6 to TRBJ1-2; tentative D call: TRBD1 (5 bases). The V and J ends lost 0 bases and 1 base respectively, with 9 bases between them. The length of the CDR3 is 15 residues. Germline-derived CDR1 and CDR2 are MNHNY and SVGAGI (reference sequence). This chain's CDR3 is CASSYSDRINYGYTF. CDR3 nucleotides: TGTGCCAGCAGTTACTCCGACAGAATTAACTATGGCTACACCTTC.

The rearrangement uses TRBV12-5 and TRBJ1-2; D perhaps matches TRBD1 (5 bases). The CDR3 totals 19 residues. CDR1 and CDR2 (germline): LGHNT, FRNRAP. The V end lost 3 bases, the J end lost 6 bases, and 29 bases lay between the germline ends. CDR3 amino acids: CASGFLGAGSLLRFDGYTF. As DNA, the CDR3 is TGTGCTAGTGGTTTTCTAGGGGCCGGATCGCTACTCCGCTTCGATGGCTACACCTTC.

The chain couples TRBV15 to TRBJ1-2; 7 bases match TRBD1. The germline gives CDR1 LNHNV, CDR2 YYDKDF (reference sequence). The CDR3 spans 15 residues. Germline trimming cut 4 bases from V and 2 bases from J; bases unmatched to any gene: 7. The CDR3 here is CATSTNRGPNYGYTF. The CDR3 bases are TGTGCCACCAGCACGAACAGGGGCCCCAACTATGGCTACACCTTC.

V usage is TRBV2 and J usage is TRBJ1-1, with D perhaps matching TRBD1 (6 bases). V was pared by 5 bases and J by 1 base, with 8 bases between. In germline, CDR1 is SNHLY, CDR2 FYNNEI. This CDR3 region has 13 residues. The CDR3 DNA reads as TGTGCCAGCAGTCAGACAGGGAACACTGAAGCTTTCTTT. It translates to CASSQTGNTEAFF.

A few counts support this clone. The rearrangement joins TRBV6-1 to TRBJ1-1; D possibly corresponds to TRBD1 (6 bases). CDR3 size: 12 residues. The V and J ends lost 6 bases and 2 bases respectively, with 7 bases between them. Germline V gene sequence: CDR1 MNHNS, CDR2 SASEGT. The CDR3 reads CASRGANTEAFF. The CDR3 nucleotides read TGTGCCAGCAGGGGGGCTAACACTGAAGCTTTCTTT.

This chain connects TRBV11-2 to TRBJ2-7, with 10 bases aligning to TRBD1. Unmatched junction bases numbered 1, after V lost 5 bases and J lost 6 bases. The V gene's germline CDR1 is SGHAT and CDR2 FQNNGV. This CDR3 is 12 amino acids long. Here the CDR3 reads CASSRDRGEQYF. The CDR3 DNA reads TGTGCCAGCAGCCGGGACAGGGGCGAGCAGTACTTC.

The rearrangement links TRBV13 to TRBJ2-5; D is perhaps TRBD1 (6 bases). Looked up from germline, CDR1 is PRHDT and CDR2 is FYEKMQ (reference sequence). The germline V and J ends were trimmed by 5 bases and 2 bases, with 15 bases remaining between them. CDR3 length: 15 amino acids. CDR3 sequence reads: CASSTQGPSQETQYF. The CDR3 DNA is TGTGCCAGCAGCACACAGGGTCCCTCACAAGAGACCCAGTACTTC.

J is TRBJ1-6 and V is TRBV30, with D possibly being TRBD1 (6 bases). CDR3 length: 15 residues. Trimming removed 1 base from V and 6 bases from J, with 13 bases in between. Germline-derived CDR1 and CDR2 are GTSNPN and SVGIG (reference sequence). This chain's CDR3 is CAWSAKTGSNSPLHF. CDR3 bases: TGTGCCTGGAGTGCTAAGACAGGCTCTAATTCACCCCTCCACTTT.

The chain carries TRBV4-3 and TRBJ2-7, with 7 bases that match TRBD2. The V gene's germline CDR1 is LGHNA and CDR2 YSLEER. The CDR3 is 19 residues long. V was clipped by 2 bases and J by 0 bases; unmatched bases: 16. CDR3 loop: CASSQRVGWLADNSYEQYF. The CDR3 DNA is TGCGCCAGCAGCCAAAGGGTAGGATGGCTAGCGGACAACTCCTACGAGCAGTACTTC.

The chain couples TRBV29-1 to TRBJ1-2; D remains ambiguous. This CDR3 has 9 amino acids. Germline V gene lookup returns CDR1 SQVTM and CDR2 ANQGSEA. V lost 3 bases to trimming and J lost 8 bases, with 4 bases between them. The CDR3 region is CSVDRGYTF. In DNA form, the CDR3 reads TGCAGCGTTGACAGGGGCTACACCTTC.

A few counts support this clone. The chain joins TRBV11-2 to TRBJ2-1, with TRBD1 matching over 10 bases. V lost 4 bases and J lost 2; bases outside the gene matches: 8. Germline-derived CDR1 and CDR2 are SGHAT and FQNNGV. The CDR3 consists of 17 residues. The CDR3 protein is CASSWTGGLPTYNEQFF. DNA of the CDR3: TGTGCCAGCAGCTGGACAGGGGGGCTCCCCACCTACAATGAGCAGTTCTTC.

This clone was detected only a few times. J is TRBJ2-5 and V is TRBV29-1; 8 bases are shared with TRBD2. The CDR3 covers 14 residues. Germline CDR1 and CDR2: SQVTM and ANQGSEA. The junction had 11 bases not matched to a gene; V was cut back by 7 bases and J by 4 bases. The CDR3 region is CSALDGGATETQYF. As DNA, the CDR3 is TGCAGCGCCTTGGACGGGGGGGCCACAGAGACCCAGTACTTC.

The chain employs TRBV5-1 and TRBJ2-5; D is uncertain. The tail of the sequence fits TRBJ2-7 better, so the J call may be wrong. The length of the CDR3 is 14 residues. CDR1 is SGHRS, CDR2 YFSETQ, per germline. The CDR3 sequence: CASSLAPSAYEQYF. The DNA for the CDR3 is TGCGCCAGCAGCTTGGCACCAAGTGCCTACGAGCAGTACTTC.

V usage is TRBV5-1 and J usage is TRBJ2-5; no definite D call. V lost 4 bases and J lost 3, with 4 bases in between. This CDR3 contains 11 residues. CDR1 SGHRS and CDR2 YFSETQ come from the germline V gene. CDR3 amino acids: CASSVEETQYF. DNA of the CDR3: TGCGCCAGCAGCGTAGAAGAGACCCAGTACTTC.

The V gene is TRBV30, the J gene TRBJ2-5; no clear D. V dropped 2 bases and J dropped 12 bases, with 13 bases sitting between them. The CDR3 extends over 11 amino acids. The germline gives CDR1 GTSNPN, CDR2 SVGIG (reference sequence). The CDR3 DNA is TGTGCCTGGAGTCAAACCTACCAAAAGTACTTC. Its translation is CAWSQTYQKYF.

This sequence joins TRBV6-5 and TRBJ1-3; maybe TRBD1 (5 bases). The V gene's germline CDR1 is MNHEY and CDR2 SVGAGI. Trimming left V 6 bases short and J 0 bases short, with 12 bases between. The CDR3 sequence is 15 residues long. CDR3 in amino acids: CASRSDRFSGNTIYF. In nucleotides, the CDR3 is TGTGCCAGCAGGTCCGACAGATTCTCTGGAAACACCATATATTTT.

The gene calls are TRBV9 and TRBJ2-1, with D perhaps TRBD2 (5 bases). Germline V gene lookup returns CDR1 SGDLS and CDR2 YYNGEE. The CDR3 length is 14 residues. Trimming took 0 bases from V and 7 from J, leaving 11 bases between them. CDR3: CASSVAGFPNEQFF. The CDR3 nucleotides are TGTGCCAGCAGCGTAGCGGGATTCCCTAATGAGCAGTTCTTC.

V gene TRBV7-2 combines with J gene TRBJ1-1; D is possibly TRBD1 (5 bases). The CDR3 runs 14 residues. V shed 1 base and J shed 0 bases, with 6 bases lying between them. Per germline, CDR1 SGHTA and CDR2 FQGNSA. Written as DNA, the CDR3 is TGTGCCAGCAGCTTAGGGGGCTTGAACACTGAAGCTTTCTTT. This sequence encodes CASSLGGLNTEAFF.

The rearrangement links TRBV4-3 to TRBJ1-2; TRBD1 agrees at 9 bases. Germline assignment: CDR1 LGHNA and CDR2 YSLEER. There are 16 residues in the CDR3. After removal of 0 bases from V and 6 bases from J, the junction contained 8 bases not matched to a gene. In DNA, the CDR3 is TGCGCCAGCAGCCAAGATAGGATACAGGGGGCTGATGGCTACACCTTC. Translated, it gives CASSQDRIQGADGYTF.